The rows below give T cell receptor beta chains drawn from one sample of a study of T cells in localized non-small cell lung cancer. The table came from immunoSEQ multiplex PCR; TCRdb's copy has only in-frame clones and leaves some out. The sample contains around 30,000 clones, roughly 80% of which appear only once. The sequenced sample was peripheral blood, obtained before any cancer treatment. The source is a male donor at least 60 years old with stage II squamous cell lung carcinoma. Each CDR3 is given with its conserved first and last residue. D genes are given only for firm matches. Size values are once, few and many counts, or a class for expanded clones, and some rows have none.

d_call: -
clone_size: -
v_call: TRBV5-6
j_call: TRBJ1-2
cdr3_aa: CASSLGALKYGYTF
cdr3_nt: TGTGCCAGCAGCTTAGGCGCGTTGAAGTATGGCTACACCTTC

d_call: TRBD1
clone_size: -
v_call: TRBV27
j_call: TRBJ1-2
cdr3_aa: CASSARQGASGYTF
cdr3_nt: TGTGCCAGCAGTGCAAGACAGGGCGCCAGTGGCTACACCTTC

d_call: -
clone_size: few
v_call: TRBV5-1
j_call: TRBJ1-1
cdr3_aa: CASSPGQNTEAFF
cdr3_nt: TGCGCCAGCAGCCCCGGACAGAACACTGAAGCTTTCTTT

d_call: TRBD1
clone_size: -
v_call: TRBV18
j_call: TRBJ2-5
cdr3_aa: CASSPNRGKETQYF
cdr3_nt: TGTGCCAGCTCACCTAACAGGGGTAAAGAGACCCAGTACTTC

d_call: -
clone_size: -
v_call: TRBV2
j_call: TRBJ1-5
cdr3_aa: CASSDVGFGNQPQHF
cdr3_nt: TGTGCCAGCAGTGATGTAGGGTTTGGCAATCAGCCCCAGCATTTT

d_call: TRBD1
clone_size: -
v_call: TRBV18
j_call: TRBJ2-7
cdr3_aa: CASSPAGDRGINEQYF
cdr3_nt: TGTGCCAGCTCACCCGCCGGAGACAGGGGAATTAACGAGCAGTACTTC

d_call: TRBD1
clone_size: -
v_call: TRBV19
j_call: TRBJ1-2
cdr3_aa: CASSPLGQGGYTF
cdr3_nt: TGTGCCAGTAGTCCCCTGGGACAGGGCGGCTACACCTTC

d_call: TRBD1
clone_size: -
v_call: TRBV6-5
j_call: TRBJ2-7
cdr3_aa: CASSYGGGQGTYEQYF
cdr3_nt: TGTGCCAGCAGTTACGGGGGGGGACAGGGGACCTACGAGCAGTACTTC

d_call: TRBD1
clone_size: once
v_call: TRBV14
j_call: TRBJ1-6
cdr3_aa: CASRRSDVQGRYNSPLHF
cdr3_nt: TGTGCCAGCAGGCGCAGTGACGTACAGGGGCGGTATAATTCACCCCTCCACTTT

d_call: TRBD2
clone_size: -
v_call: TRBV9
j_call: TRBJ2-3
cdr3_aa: CASSVTGGVDTQYF
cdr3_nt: TGTGCCAGCAGCGTGACGGGAGGGGTAGATACGCAGTATTTT

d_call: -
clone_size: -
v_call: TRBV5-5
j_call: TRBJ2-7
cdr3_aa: CASSRAGQAPYEQYF
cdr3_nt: TGTGCCAGCAGCCGGGCGGGGCAGGCCCCATACGAGCAGTACTTC

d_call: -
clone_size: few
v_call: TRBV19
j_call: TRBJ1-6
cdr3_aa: CASSIWGNSPLHF
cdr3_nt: TGTGCCAGTAGTATTTGGGGGAATTCACCCCTCCACTTT

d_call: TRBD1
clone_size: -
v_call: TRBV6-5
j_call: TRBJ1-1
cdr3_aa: CASSSGQGAAAFF
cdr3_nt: TGTGCCAGCAGTTCCGGACAGGGGGCGGCGGCTTTCTTT

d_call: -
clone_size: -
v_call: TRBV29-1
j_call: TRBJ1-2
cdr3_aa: CSVVGGLEEGYGYTF
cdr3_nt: TGCAGCGTTGTAGGGGGGCTGGAGGAGGGCTATGGCTACACCTTC

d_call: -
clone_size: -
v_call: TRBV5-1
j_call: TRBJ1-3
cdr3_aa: CASSLSSPRGVSGNTIYF
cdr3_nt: TGCGCCAGCAGCTTGTCCTCACCCAGGGGCGTCTCTGGAAACACCATATATTTT

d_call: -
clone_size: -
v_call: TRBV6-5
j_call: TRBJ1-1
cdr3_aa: CASSSSETLNTEAFF
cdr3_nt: TGTGCCAGCAGTTCCTCCGAGACATTGAACACTGAAGCTTTCTTT

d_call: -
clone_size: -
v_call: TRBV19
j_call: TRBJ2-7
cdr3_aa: CASSQYRVSYEQYF
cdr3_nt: TGTGCCAGTAGTCAGTACAGGGTATCCTACGAGCAGTACTTC

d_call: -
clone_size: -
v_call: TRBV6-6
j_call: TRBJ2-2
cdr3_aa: CASSYGEELFF
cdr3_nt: TGTGCCAGCAGTTACGGAGAGGAGCTGTTTTTT

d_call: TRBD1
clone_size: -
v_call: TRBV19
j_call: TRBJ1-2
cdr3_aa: CASSNPGTAYYGYTF
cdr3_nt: TGTGCCAGTAGTAACCCCGGGACAGCGTACTATGGCTACACCTTC

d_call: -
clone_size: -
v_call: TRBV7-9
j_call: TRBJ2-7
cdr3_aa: CASSLDQGREQYF
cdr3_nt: TGTGCCAGCAGCTTAGACCAGGGACGCGAGCAGTACTTC

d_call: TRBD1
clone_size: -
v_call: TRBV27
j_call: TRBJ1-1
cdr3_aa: CASSLSGTGVTEAFF
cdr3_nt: TGTGCCAGCAGTTTATCTGGGACAGGGGTTACTGAAGCTTTCTTT

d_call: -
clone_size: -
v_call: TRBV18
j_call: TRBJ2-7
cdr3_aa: CASSPYSAGEQYF
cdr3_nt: TGTGCCAGCTCACCATATTCCGCAGGCGAGCAGTACTTC

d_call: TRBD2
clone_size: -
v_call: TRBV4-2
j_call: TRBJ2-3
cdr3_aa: CASSQDVAGGVMATQYF
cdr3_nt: TGTGCCAGCAGCCAAGATGTGGCGGGGGGGGTTATGGCTACGCAGTATTTT